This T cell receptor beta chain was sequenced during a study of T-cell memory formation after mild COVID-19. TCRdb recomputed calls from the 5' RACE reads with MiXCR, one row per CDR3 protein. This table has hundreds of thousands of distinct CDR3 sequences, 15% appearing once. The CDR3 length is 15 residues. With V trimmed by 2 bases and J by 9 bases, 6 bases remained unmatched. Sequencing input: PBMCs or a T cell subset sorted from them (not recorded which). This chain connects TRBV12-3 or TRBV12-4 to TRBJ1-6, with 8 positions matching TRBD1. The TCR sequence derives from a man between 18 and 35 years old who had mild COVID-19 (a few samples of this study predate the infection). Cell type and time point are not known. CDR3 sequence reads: CASSLQGAGSSPLHF. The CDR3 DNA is TGTGCCAGCAGTTTACAGGGGGCAGGGTCTTCACCCCTCCACTTT.